The source of this TCR beta chain is a study of T cells in women clearing cervical HPV infection. immunoSEQ multiplex PCR used an average of around 1,200 ng genomic DNA. This table comes from immunoSEQ multiplex PCR, and its TCRdb copy is limited to in-frame clones, with some not included. The sample features 15,000 or so clones, with around 6.7% in its top ten. A note on this clone: The antigen remains unidentified.

Study observations and caveats: Cases and controls were distinguished at AUC approximately 0.8 by richness and V genes.

What was sequenced was blood buffy coat. The TCR originated in a woman between 18 and 70 years old with a cervical HPV16 infection that either progressed to CIN3+ or cleared (not recorded which).

The sequenced part of the CDR3 DNA is TGTGCCAGCAGCTCCACAATGAGGGACAGTTGGGTC. Translating it yields CASSSTMRDSWV. The complete CDR3 sequence is CASSSTMRDSWVYTF. The genes are TRBV7-8 and TRBJ1-2; 7 nucleotides agree with TRBD1. Read data end 3 residues before the CDR3 end; the end is taken from the germline J gene. Germline lookup yields CDR1 SGHVS and CDR2 FQNEAQ. The CDR3 extends over 15 amino acids.